The 25 T cell receptor beta chains in this list originate from one sample, sequenced in a study of blood T cell repertoires in COVID-19. The table came from immunoSEQ multiplex PCR; TCRdb's copy has only in-frame clones and leaves some out. Among 150,000 to 160,000 clones listed, about 85% were seen once. Sequencing used peripheral blood. The receptors stem from a man in his 60s with COVID-19, enrolled during active disease.

Written as DNA, the CDR3 is TGTGCCAGCAGCGCCGTCGGGGGAGCGGCCACCGGGGAGCTGTTTTTT. Protein: CASSAVGGAATGELFF. This chain links TRBV9 with TRBJ2-2; D perhaps matches TRBD2 (6 bases). CDR1 SGDLS and CDR2 YYNGEE come from the germline V gene. V was clipped by 3 bases and J by 4 bases, with 16 bases between them. The CDR3 runs to 16 residues.

This rearrangement joins TRBV28 to TRBJ1-2; D call uncertain. The CDR3 extends over 15 amino acids. Trimming stripped 2 bases from V and 5 bases from J, with 15 bases between. Germline V lookup: CDR1 MDHEN, CDR2 SYDVKM. In nucleotides, the CDR3 is TGTGCCAGCAGTTTACCTGCAGCGGGGTCGTATGGCTACACCTTC. Its translation: CASSLPAAGSYGYTF.

The chain uses TRBV28 and TRBJ2-7; a possible D gene is TRBD1 (6 bases). CDR1 MDHEN and CDR2 SYDVKM come from the germline V gene. The CDR3 runs 13 residues. Trimming removed 6 bases from V and 2 bases from J, with 11 bases in between. The CDR3 loop reads CASRRTAAYEQYF. The CDR3 bases are TGTGCCAGCAGACGGACAGCTGCCTACGAGCAGTACTTC.

The J gene is TRBJ2-3, the V gene TRBV5-4; TRBD2 matches 15 bases. The CDR3 is made up of 16 amino acids. The germline V gene has CDR1 SGHNT and CDR2 YYREEE (reference sequence). V was pared by 3 bases and J by 4 bases, with 3 bases of the junction left unmatched. The CDR3 bases are TGTGCCAGCAGCTGGACTAGCGGGAGGGCTGCAGATACGCAGTATTTT. Its translation: CASSWTSGRAADTQYF.

This chain links TRBV5-1 with TRBJ2-5, with a possible D match to TRBD1 (5 bases). The length of the CDR3 is 14 residues. Trimming stripped 1 base from V and 5 bases from J, with 12 bases between. Germline CDR1 SGHRS, CDR2 YFSETQ. The DNA of the CDR3 is TGCGCCAGCAGCTTGACTGGGGCCCAGGAGACCCAGTACTTC. This sequence encodes CASSLTGAQETQYF.

This clone was seen a few times. This sequence joins TRBV9 and TRBJ2-3; the D gene is possibly TRBD2 (6 bases). This CDR3 is built from 14 residues. V dropped 0 bases and J dropped 3 bases, with 8 bases sitting between them. Germline V CDR1 and CDR2: SGDLS, YYNGEE. CDR3 residues: CASSVELATDTQYF. The CDR3 nucleotides are TGTGCCAGCAGCGTAGAGCTAGCGACAGATACGCAGTATTTT.

The rearrangement uses TRBV9 and TRBJ2-1, with 15 nucleotides matching TRBD2. The germline V gene has CDR1 SGDLS and CDR2 YYNGEE. Trimming removed 3 bases from V and 2 bases from J; junction bases left unmatched: 9. This CDR3 has 19 residues. CDR3 region: CASSAGLAGGSEAYNEQFF. The CDR3 DNA reads TGTGCCAGCAGCGCGGGACTAGCGGGAGGTAGTGAAGCCTACAATGAGCAGTTCTTC.

The chain has TRBV6-2 or TRBV6-3 and TRBJ1-2, with 7 bases matching TRBD1. Germline V gene sequence: CDR1 MNHEY, CDR2 SVGEGT. With V trimmed by 6 bases and J by 8 bases, 9 bases remained unmatched. The CDR3 covers 13 residues. CDR3 nucleotides: TGTGCCAGCAGCCCTGACAGGGTGTGGGGCTACACCTTC. Encoded protein: CASSPDRVWGYTF.

This chain connects TRBV30 to TRBJ2-1, with TRBD2 matching over 8 bases. The CDR3 loop spans 17 amino acids. Per the germline V gene, CDR1 is GTSNPN and CDR2 is SVGIG (reference sequence). The ends lost 1 base at V and 5 bases at J; junction bases unmatched: 13. The CDR3 loop is CAWSAPYGSGKDNEQFF. The DNA for the CDR3 is TGTGCCTGGAGTGCGCCCTACGGTAGCGGGAAAGACAATGAGCAGTTCTTC.

The chain joins TRBV5-1 to TRBJ1-1; maybe TRBD1 (6 bases). CDR1 is SGHRS and CDR2 is YFSETQ in the germline V gene. This CDR3 has 15 residues. V lost 3 bases and J 3 bases, leaving 15 bases between the germline ends. This CDR3 reads CASSYTGNGDTEAFF. The CDR3 DNA is TGCGCCAGCAGCTACACAGGGAACGGGGACACTGAAGCTTTCTTT.

The V and J genes are TRBV29-1 and TRBJ2-6; D remains unclear. Germline assignment: CDR1 SQVTM and CDR2 ANQGSEA. CDR3 length: 14 amino acids. V was cut by 7 bases and J by 0 bases, with 10 bases left in between. The CDR3 DNA follows: TGCAGCGCTTCTTCGCGCTCTGGGGCCAACGTCCTGACTTTC. This gives the protein CSASSRSGANVLTF.

The chain joins TRBV19 to TRBJ1-3; unclear D gene. The CDR3 covers 15 residues. Per germline, CDR1 LNHDA and CDR2 SQIVND (reference sequence). Trimming shortened V by 3 bases and J by 0 bases, and 9 bases separated the two germline ends. The CDR3 DNA is TGTGCCAGTAGTATGGACTCGTACTCTGGAAACACCATATATTTT. Protein: CASSMDSYSGNTIYF.

This chain connects TRBV7-8 to TRBJ1-6; 8 bases are a match to TRBD1. With 3 bases clipped from V and 7 bases from J, the junction kept 2 bases outside the gene matches. Germline CDR1 SGHVS, CDR2 FQNEAQ. CDR3 length: 14 residues. CDR3 loop: CASSFPGGNSPLHF. The CDR3 nucleotides read TGTGCCAGCAGCTTCCCAGGGGGCAATTCACCCCTCCACTTT. Full variable domain (missing parts from reference TRBV7-8 and TRBJ1-6): GAGVSQSPRYKVAKRGQDVALRCDPISGHVSLFWYQQALGQGPEFLTYFQNEAQLDKSGLPSDRFFAERPEGSVSTLKIQRTQQEDSAVYLCASSFPGGNSPLHFGNGTRLTVT.

J is TRBJ2-7 and V is TRBV7-8; TRBD1 is a possible D gene (5 bases). Germline loops: CDR1 SGHVS, CDR2 FQNEAQ. Trimming took 5 bases from V and 12 from J, leaving 17 bases between them. The CDR3 covers 12 residues. DNA for the CDR3: TGTGCCAGCAGCACTGAACGCGGACAAGCGTACTTC. Translation gives CASSTERGQAYF.

V and J are TRBV3-1 (or the pseudogene TRBV3-2) and TRBJ2-3, with TRBD2 identical over 10 bases. This CDR3 has 16 amino acids. V lost 4 bases to trimming and J lost 4 bases; unmatched junction nucleotides: 8. Germline V lookup: CDR1 LGHDT, CDR2 YNNKEL (reference sequence). The CDR3 loop is CASSPPLAGEPDTQYF. The CDR3 DNA is TGTGCCAGCAGCCCCCCCCTAGCGGGAGAACCAGATACGCAGTATTTT.

The rearrangement joins TRBV11-3 to TRBJ2-5; possibly TRBD1 for D (6 bases). The CDR3 is made up of 14 amino acids. Per germline, CDR1 SGHNT and CDR2 YENEEA. Trimming pared 4 bases from V and 1 base from J, leaving 10 bases between. CDR3 protein: CASSYPTGQETQYF. The CDR3 region has the DNA TGTGCCAGCAGCTATCCGACAGGCCAAGAGACCCAGTACTTC.

This CDR3 is CASAPRQGGTEAFF. The CDR3 nucleotides read TGTGCCAGCGCCCCGCGACAGGGAGGCACTGAAGCTTTCTTT. The chain carries TRBV7-8 and TRBJ1-1; TRBD1 aligns across 7 bases. This CDR3 spans 14 amino acids. V lost 8 bases, J lost 4 bases, and 10 bases stayed unmatched. CDR1 is SGHVS, CDR2 FQNEAQ, per germline. Variable domain in full (rest from reference TRBV7-8 and TRBJ1-1): GAGVSQSPRYKVAKRGQDVALRCDPISGHVSLFWYQQALGQGPEFLTYFQNEAQLDKSGLPSDRFFAERPEGSVSTLKIQRTQQEDSAVYLCASAPRQGGTEAFFGQGTRLTVV.

The chain combines TRBV13 with TRBJ1-3; D is undetermined. V lost 6 bases and J lost 7, with 16 bases in between. The length of the CDR3 is 14 residues. CDR1 PRHDT and CDR2 FYEKMQ come from the germline V gene (reference sequence). CDR3 loop: CASSREIRENTIYF. In DNA form, the CDR3 reads TGTGCCAGCAGTCGGGAGATCCGTGAGAACACCATATATTTT. Complete variable domain (other parts from reference TRBV13 and TRBJ1-3): AAGVIQSPRHLIKEKRETATLKCYPIPRHDTVYWYQQGPGQDPQFLISFYEKMQSDKGSIPDRFSAQQFSDYHSELNMSSLELGDSALYFCASSREIRENTIYFGEGSWLTVV.

The rearrangement joins TRBV19 to TRBJ1-5; D is perhaps TRBD1 (5 bases). The germline CDR1 and CDR2 sequences are LNHDA and SQIVND (reference sequence). The length of the CDR3 is 14 residues. The V end lost 7 bases, the J end lost 0 bases, and 10 bases lay between the germline ends. CDR3 protein: CASTGWDSNQPQHF. DNA for the CDR3: TGTGCCAGTACAGGGTGGGATAGCAATCAGCCCCAGCATTTT.

This clone occurred once. CDR3 sequence: CASSFGTSSNEQYF. The CDR3 coding sequence is TGTGCCAGCAGCTTCGGGACTAGTTCAAACGAGCAGTACTTC. V gene TRBV11-2 combines with J gene TRBJ2-7; TRBD2 matches 8 bases. V lost 3 bases, J lost 5 bases, and 6 bases stayed unmatched. CDR1 SGHAT and CDR2 FQNNGV come from the germline V gene. This CDR3 contains 14 residues.

The CDR3 loop reads CASEPTGGDYGYTF. DNA for the CDR3: TGTGCCAGCGAGCCCACAGGGGGCGACTATGGCTACACCTTC. The chain carries TRBV25-1 and TRBJ1-2; 9 bases align to TRBD1. The CDR3 runs 14 residues. The V gene end was trimmed by 8 bases and the J gene end by 3 bases; junction bases not matched to a gene: 7. CDR1 and CDR2 (germline): MGHDK, SYGVNS.

This clone was seen once. The CDR3 bases are TGTGCCAGCAGTTCGTTGCGCAGGTCTGGAAACACCATATATTTT. Protein product: CASSSLRRSGNTIYF. The rearrangement uses TRBV27 and TRBJ1-3; unclear D gene. Looked up from germline, CDR1 is MNHEY and CDR2 is SMNVEV (reference sequence). V gave up 4 bases and J gave up 1 base, with 11 bases separating them. The CDR3 loop spans 15 amino acids.

The CDR3 DNA reads TGTGCCAGCAGCTCCCGACAGAAGCCCTACGAGCAGTACTTC. Protein sequence: CASSSRQKPYEQYF. This chain joins TRBV5-8 and TRBJ2-7; D might be TRBD1 (5 bases). From germline, CDR1 is SGHTS and CDR2 YDEGEE. V was shortened by 3 bases and J by 2 bases, with 12 bases between the two germline ends. This CDR3 comprises 14 residues.

The rearrangement links TRBV27 to TRBJ1-2; TRBD1 matches at 7 bases. After removal of 4 bases from V and 4 bases from J, the junction contained 12 bases not matched to a gene. The CDR3 has 16 amino acids. CDR1 and CDR2 (germline): MNHEY, SMNVEV (reference sequence). Here the CDR3 reads CASSSPKGQWGYGYTF. The CDR3 region has the DNA TGTGCCAGCAGTTCGCCAAAGGGACAGTGGGGCTATGGCTACACCTTC.

The CDR3 nucleotides read TGTGCCAGCTCACCAGGGACAGACTCACCCCTCCACTTT. This codes for CASSPGTDSPLHF. The chain couples TRBV18 to TRBJ1-6; 7 bases agree with TRBD1. V was pared by 2 bases and J by 10 bases, with 2 bases of the junction left unmatched. This CDR3 spans 13 amino acids. Germline V gene sequence: CDR1 KGHSH, CDR2 LQKENI.